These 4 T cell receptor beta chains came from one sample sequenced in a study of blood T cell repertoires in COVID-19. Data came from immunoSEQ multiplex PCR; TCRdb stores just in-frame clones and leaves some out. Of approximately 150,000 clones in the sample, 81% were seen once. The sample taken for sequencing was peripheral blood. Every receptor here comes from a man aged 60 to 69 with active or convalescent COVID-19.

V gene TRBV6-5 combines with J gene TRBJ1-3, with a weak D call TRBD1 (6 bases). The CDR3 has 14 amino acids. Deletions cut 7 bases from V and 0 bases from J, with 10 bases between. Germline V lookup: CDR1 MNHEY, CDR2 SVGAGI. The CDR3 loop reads CASTGDNSGNTIYF. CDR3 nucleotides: TGTGCCAGCACAGGGGACAACTCTGGAAACACCATATATTTT.

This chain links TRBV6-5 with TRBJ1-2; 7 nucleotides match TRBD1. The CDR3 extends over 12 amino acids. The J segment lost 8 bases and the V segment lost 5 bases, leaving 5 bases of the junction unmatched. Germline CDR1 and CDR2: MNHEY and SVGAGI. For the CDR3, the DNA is TGTGCCAGCAGTCGACAGGGCCAAGGCTACACCTTC. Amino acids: CASSRQGQGYTF.

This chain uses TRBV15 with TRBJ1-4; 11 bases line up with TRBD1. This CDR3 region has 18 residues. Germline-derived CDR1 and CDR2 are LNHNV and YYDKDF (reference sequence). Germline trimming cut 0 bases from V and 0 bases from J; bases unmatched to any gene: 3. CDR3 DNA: TGTGCCACCAGCAGAGAGGGGACAGGGGGGCCAACTAATGAAAAACTGTTTTTT. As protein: CATSREGTGGPTNEKLFF.

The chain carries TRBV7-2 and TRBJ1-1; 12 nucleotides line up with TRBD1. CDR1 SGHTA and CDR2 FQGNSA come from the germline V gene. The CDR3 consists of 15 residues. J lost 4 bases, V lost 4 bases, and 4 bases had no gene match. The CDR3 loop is CASSSGQGASTEAFF. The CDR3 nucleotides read TGTGCCAGCAGCTCGGGACAGGGGGCGTCCACTGAAGCTTTCTTT.